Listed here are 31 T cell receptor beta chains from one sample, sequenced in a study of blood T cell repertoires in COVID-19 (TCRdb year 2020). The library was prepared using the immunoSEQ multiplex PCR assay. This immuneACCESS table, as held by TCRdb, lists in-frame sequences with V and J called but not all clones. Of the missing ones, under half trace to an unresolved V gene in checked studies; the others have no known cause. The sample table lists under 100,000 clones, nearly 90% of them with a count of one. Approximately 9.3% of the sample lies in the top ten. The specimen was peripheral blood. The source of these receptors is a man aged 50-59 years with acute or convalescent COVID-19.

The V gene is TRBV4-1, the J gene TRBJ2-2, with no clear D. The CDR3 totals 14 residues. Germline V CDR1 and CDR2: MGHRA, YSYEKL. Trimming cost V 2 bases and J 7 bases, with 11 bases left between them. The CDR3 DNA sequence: TGCGCCAGCAGCCAAAGAGAAACCGGCGGGGAGCTGTTTTTT. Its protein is CASSQRETGGELFF.

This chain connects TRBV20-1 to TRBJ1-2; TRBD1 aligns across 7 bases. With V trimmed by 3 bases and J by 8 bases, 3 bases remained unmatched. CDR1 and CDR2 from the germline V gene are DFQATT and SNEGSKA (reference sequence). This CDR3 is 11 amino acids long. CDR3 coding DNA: TGCAGTGCTAGCAGGGGGAGCGGCTACACCTTC. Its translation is CSASRGSGYTF.

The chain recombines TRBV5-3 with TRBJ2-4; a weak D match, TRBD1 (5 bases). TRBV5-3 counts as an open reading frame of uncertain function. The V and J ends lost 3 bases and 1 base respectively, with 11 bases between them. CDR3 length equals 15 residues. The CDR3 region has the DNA TGTGCCAGAAGCTACCAGGGTGACGCCAAAAACATTCAGTACTTC. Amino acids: CARSYQGDAKNIQYF.

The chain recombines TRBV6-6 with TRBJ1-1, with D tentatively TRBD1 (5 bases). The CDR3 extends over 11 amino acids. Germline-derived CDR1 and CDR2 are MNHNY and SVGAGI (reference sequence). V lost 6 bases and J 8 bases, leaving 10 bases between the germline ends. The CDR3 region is CASRNQGEAFF. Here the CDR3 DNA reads TGTGCCAGCAGAAACCAGGGAGAAGCTTTCTTT.

The CDR3 bases are TGTGCCTGGAGTGCGGGGGGCGCTTCGATTCAGCCCCAGCATTTT. Residues: CAWSAGGASIQPQHF. J is TRBJ1-5 and V is TRBV30; D is possibly TRBD1 (6 bases). Germline V gene sequence: CDR1 GTSNPN, CDR2 SVGIG (reference sequence). The CDR3 is 15 amino acids. Trimming cost V 1 base and J 6 bases, with 16 bases left between them.

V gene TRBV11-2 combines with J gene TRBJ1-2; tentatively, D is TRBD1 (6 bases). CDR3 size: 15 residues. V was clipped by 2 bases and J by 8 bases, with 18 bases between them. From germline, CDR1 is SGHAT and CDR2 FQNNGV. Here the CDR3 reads CASSLSYRESWGYTF. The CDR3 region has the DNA TGTGCCAGCAGCTTATCGTACAGGGAGAGTTGGGGCTACACCTTC.

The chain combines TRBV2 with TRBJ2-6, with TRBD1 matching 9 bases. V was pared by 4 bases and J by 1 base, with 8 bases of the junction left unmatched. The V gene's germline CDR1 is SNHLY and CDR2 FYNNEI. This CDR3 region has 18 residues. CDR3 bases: TGTGCCAGCAGTGTACAGGGGGCGTCGAGATCTGGGGCCAACGTCCTGACTTTC. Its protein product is CASSVQGASRSGANVLTF.

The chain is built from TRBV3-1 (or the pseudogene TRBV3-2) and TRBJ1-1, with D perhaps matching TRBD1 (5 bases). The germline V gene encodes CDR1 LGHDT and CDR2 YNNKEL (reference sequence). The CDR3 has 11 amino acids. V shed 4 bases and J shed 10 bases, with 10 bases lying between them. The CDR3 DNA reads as TGTGCCAGCAGCCCGGGGGGTGTAGCTTTCTTT. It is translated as CASSPGGVAFF.

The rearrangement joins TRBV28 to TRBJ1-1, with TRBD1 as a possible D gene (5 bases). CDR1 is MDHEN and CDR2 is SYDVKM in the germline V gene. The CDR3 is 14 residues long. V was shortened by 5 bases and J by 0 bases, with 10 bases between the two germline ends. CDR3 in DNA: TGTGCCAGCAGTAAGACAGTTATGAACACTGAAGCTTTCTTT. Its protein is CASSKTVMNTEAFF. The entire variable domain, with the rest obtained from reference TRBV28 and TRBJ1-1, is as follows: DVKVTQSSRYLVKRTGEKVFLECVQDMDHENMFWYRQDPGLGLRLIYFSYDVKMKEKGDIPEGYSVSREKKERFSLILESASTNQTSMYLCASSKTVMNTEAFFGQGTRLTVV.

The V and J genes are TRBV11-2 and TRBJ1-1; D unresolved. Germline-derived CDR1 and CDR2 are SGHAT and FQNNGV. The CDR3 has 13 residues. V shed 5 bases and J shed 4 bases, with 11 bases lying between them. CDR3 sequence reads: CASSLRSVTEAFF. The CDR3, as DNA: TGTGCCAGCAGCCTGAGATCGGTCACTGAAGCTTTCTTT.

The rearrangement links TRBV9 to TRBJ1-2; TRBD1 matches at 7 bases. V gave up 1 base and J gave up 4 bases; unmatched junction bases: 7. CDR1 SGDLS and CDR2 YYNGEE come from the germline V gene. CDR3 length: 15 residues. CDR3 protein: CASSVRTGTAYGYTF. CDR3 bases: TGTGCCAGCAGCGTAAGAACCGGGACAGCCTATGGCTACACCTTC.

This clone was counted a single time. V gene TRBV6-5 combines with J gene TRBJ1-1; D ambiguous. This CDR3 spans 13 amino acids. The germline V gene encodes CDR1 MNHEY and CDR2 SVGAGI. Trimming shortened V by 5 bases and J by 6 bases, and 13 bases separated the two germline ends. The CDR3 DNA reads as TGTGCCAGCAGTAGGGTTCGGGGAGCTGAAGCTTTCTTT. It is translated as CASSRVRGAEAFF.

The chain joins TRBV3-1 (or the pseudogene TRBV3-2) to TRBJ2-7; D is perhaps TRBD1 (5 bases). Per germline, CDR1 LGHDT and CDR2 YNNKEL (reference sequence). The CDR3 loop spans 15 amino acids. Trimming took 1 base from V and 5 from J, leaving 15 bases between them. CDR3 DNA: TGTGCCAGCAGCCAAGGGTCAGGGCATTTCAACGAGCAGTACTTC. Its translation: CASSQGSGHFNEQYF.

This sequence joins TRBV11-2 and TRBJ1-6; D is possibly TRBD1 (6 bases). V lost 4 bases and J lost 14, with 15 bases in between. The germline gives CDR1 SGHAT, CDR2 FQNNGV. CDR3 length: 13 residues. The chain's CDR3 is CASSSYPSGALHF. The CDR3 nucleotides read TGTGCCAGCAGCTCATATCCCTCAGGGGCCCTCCACTTT.

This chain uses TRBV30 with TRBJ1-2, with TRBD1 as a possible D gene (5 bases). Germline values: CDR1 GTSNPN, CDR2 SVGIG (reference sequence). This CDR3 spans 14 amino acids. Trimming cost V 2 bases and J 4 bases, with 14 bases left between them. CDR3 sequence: CAWSPRVLIYGYTF. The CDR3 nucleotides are TGTGCCTGGAGTCCCAGGGTCCTTATCTATGGCTACACCTTC.

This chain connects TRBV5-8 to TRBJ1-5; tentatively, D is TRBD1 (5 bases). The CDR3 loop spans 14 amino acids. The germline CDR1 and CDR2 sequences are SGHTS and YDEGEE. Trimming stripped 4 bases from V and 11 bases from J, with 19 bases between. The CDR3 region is CASSPGQVRRAQHF. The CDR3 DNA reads TGTGCCAGCAGCCCTGGACAAGTCCGGAGGGCCCAGCATTTT.

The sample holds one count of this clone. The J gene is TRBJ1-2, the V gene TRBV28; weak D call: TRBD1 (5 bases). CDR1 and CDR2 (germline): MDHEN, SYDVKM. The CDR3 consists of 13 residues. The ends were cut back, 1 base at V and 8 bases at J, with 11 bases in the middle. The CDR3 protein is CASSLSVGGGYTF. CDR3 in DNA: TGTGCCAGCAGTTTATCTGTTGGGGGGGGCTACACCTTC.

The CDR3 DNA is TGTGCCAGCAGCTTATCGGGGACAACCTATGGCTACACCTTC. Amino acid sequence: CASSLSGTTYGYTF. V usage is TRBV7-9 and J usage is TRBJ1-2, with a weak D call TRBD1 (6 bases). The CDR3 consists of 14 residues. V shed 2 bases and J shed 4 bases, with 11 bases lying between them. Germline CDR1 is SEHNR and CDR2 is FQNEAQ (reference sequence).

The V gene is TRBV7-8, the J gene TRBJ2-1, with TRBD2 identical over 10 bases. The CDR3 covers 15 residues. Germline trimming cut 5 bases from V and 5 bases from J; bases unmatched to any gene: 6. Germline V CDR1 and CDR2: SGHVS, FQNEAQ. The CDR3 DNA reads TGTGCCAGCAGCCTGAAGCTAGCGGGGGACAATGAGCAGTTCTTC. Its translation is CASSLKLAGDNEQFF.

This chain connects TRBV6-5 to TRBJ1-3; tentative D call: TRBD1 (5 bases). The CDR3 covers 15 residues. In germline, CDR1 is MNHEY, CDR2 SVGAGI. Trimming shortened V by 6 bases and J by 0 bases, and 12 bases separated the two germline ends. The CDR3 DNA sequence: TGTGCCAGCAGGGAGGGACGGACCTCTGGAAACACCATATATTTT. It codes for CASREGRTSGNTIYF.

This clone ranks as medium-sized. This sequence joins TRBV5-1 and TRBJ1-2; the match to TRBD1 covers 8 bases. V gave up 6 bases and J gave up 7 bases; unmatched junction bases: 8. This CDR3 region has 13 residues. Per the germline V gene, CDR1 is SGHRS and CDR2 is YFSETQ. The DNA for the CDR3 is TGCGCCAGCACTCACTCAGGGGGCTTTGGCTACACCTTC. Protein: CASTHSGGFGYTF.

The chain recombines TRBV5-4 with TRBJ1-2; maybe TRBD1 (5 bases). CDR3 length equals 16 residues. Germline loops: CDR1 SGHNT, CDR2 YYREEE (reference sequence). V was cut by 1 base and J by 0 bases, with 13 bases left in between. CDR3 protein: CASSLRSGTTNYGYTF. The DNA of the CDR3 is TGTGCCAGCAGCTTGAGGTCAGGGACTACTAACTATGGCTACACCTTC. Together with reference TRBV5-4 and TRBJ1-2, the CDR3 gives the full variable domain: ETGVTQSPTHLIKTRGQQVTLRCSSQSGHNTVSWYQQALGQGPQFIFQYYREEENGRGNFPPRFSGLQFPNYSSELNVNALELDDSALYLCASSLRSGTTNYGYTFGSGTRLTVV.

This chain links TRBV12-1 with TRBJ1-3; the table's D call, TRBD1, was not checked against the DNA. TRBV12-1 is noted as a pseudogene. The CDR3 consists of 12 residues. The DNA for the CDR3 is TGTGCCAGTCGAGCCAGGGGAAACACCATATATTTT. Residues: CASRARGNTIYF.

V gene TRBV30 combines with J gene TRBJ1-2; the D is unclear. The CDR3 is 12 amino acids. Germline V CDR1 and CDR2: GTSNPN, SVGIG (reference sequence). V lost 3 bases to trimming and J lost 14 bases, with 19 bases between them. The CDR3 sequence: CAWSPRGPPFTF. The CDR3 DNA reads TGTGCCTGGAGCCCCCGTGGCCCCCCATTTACCTTC.

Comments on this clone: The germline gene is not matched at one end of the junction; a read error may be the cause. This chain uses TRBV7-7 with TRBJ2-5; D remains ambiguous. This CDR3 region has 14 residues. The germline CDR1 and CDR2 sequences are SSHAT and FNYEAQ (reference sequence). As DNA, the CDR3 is TGTGCTAGCAGCTTAATCGGCGGCCAAGAGACCCAGTACTTC. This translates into CASSLIGGQETQYF.

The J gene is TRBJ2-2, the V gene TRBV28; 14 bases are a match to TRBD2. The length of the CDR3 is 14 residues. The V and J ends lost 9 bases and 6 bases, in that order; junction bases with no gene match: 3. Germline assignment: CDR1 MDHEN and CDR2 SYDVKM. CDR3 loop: CASSTSGGAGELFF. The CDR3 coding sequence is TGTGCCAGTTCGACTAGCGGGGGGGCCGGGGAGCTGTTTTTT.

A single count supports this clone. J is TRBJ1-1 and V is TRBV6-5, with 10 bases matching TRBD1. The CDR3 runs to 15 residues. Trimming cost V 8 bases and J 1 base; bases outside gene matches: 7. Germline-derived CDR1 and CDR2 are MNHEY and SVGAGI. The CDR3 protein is CASSLGQGWNTEAFF. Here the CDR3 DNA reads TGTGCCAGCTCGTTGGGACAGGGGTGGAACACTGAAGCTTTCTTT.

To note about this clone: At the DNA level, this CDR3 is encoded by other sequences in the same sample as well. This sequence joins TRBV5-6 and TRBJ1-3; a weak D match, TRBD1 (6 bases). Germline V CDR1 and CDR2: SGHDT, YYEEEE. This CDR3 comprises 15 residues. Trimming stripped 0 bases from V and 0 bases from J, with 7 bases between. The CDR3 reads CASSLGTVSGNTIYF. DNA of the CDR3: TGTGCCAGCAGCTTGGGGACAGTCTCTGGAAACACCATATATTTT.

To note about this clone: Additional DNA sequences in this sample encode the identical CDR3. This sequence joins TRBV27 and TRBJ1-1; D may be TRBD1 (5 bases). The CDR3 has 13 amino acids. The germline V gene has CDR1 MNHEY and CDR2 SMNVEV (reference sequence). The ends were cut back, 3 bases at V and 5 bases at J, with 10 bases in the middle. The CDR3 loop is CASSFRRGTEAFF. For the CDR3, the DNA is TGTGCCAGCAGTTTCCGCCGGGGGACTGAAGCTTTCTTT.

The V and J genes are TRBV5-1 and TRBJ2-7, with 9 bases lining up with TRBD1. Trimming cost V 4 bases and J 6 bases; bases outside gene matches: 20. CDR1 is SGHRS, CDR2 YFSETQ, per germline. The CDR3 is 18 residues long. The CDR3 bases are TGCGCCAGCAGCCCGCGGAACAAGGACAGGGGCCTGTCAGCCGAGCAGTACGTC. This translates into CASSPRNKDRGLSAEQYV.

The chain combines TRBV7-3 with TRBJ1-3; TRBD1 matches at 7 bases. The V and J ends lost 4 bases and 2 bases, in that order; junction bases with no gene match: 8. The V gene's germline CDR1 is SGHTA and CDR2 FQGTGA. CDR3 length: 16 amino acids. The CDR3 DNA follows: TGTGCCAGCAGCTCCAGGACAGGCCATGCTGGAAACACCATATATTTT. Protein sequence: CASSSRTGHAGNTIYF.